Below, 6 T cell receptor beta chains from the same sample are listed, as sequenced in a study of T cell repertoires in cytomegalovirus infection. TCRdb reprocessed the reads via MiXCR and lists one record per CDR3 protein. The sample carries around 740,000 distinct CDR3 sequences, approximately 34% recorded once. Sequenced: PBMCs. The receptors originated from a human donor in good health (CMV status not recorded). Some clones in this sample may be carry-over from other donors' samples.

This clonotype was picked up a small number of times. The CDR3 sequence is CASSPGTAGNEQFF. The CDR3 DNA is TGTGCCAGCAGCCCCGGGACGGCTGGCAATGAGCAGTTCTTC. The V call is TRBV7-8, the J call TRBJ2-1; possibly TRBD1 or TRBD2 for D (5 bases each). V lost 5 bases to trimming and J lost 6 bases, with 14 bases between them. The CDR3 sequence is 14 residues long. CDR1 and CDR2 (germline): SGHVS, FQNEAQ.

The table lists this clonotype with a few counts. This rearrangement joins TRBV6-5 to TRBJ2-3; 7 positions agree with TRBD2. From germline, CDR1 is MNHEY and CDR2 SVGAGI. The V and J ends lost 10 bases and 11 bases, in that order; junction bases with no gene match: 18. The CDR3 is 14 amino acids. The CDR3 spells CATSRPSSSGLQYF. CDR3 nucleotides: TGTGCCACCTCCCGACCCTCCTCTAGCGGCCTGCAGTATTTT.

This clonotype was recorded a few times. The chain recombines TRBV5-1 with TRBJ2-1; D is ambiguous. CDR1 and CDR2 (germline): SGHRS, YFSETQ. Trimming took 0 bases from V and 0 from J, leaving 7 bases between them. The CDR3 runs to 15 residues. The CDR3 region is CASSLDSYSYNEQFF. In DNA, the CDR3 is TGCGCCAGCAGCTTGGACAGCTACTCCTACAATGAGCAGTTCTTC.

The genes are TRBV5-4 and TRBJ2-7; D is undetermined. V lost 0 bases and J lost 0, with 13 bases in between. CDR1 SGHNT and CDR2 YYREEE come from the germline V gene (reference sequence). This CDR3 is 16 amino acids long. The CDR3 sequence is CASSLEAGMSSYEQYF. CDR3 DNA sequence: TGTGCCAGCAGCTTGGAGGCTGGAATGAGCTCCTACGAGCAGTACTTC.

Many counts were recorded for this clonotype. This chain links TRBV7-2 with TRBJ2-7, with D perhaps being TRBD1 or TRBD2 (6 bases each). Germline loops: CDR1 SGHTA, CDR2 FQGNSA. The CDR3 sequence is 15 residues long. Between the trimmed V and J ends, which lost 2 bases and 1 base, there was a span of 12 bases. CDR3 DNA: TGTGCCAGCAGCTTAAGGTTAGGGGGGTCCTACGAGCAGTACTTC. The encoded protein is CASSLRLGGSYEQYF.

V gene TRBV28 combines with J gene TRBJ2-5; TRBD2 agrees at 14 bases. The ends lost 6 bases at V and 8 bases at J; junction bases unmatched: 17. Germline V gene data show CDR1 as MDHEN and CDR2 as SYDVKM. The CDR3 totals 18 residues. CDR3 residues: CASRLTGTSGRSSRTQYF. The CDR3 region has the DNA TGTGCCAGCAGACTCACCGGGACTAGCGGGAGAAGTAGTAGAACCCAGTACTTC.